Sequencing of this T cell receptor beta chain was carried out in a study of cytomegalovirus exposure and HLA in healthy donors. 13 Jbeta primers and 60 Vbeta primers were used for the PCR. Data came from immunoSEQ multiplex PCR; TCRdb stores just in-frame clones and leaves some out. The data hold roughly 120,000 clones, with roughly 72% observed a single time. The germline V gene encodes CDR1 MDHEN and CDR2 SYDVKM. Losses at the gene ends were 6 bases for V and 2 bases for J; bases not matched to a gene: 17. This CDR3 has 18 residues. Input material: PBMCs. The clonotype originates from a woman between 50 and 59 years old in good health and CMV-seropositive. The rearrangement joins TRBV28 to TRBJ2-7; TRBD1 agrees at 9 bases. DNA for the CDR3: TGTGCCAGCAGAAGTCCCGGGACAGGGTTAATGACTGCCTACGAGCAGTACTTC. This sequence encodes CASRSPGTGLMTAYEQYF.